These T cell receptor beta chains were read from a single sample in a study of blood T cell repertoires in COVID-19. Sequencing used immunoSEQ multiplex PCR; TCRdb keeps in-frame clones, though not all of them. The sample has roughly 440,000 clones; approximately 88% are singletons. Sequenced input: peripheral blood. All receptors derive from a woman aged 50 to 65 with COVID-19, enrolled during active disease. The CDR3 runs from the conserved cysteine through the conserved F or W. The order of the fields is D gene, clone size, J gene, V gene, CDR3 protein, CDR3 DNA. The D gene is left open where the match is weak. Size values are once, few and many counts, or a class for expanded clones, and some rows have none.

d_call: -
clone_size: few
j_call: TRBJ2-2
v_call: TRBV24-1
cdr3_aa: CATSDFGGGGTGELFF
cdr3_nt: TGTGCCACCAGTGATTTTGGGGGAGGGGGCACCGGGGAGCTGTTTTTT

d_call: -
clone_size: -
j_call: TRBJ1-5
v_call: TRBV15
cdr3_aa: CATSRVTGPQHF
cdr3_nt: TGTGCCACCAGCAGGGTGACAGGGCCCCAGCATTTT

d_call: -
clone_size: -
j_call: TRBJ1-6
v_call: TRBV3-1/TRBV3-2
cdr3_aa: CASSQARGNSPLHF
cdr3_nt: TGTGCCAGCAGCCAAGCTCGAGGGAATTCACCCCTCCACTTT

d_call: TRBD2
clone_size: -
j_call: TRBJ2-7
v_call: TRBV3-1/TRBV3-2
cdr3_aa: CASSLRTSGAYEQYF
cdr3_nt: TGTGCCAGCAGCCTTCGGACTAGCGGGGCCTACGAGCAGTACTTC

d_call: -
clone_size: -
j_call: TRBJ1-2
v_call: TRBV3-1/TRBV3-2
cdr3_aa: CASSQRIGGGNYGYTF
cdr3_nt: TGTGCCAGCAGCCAACGTATAGGAGGAGGGAACTATGGCTACACCTTC

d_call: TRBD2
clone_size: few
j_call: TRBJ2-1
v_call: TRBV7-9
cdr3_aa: CASSLALISGGPNEQFF
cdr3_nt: TGTGCCAGCAGCTTAGCGCTAATTAGCGGGGGGCCCAATGAGCAGTTCTTC

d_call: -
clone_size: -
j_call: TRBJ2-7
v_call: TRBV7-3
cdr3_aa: CASSPPDCTTYEQYF
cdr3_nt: TGTGCCAGCAGCCCTCCCGACTGCACTACCTACGAGCAGTACTTC

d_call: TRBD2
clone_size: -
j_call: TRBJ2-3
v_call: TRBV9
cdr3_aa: CASSVDYGGLADTQYF
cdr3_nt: TGTGCCAGCAGCGTAGATTACGGGGGGTTGGCAGATACGCAGTATTTT

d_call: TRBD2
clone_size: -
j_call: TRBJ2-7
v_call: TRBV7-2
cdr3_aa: CASSQRGAGYEQYF
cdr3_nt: TGTGCCAGCAGCCAGCGGGGGGCCGGCTACGAGCAGTACTTC

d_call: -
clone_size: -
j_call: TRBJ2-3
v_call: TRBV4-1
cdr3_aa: CASSLRYRDSAGDTQYF
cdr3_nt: TGCGCCAGCAGCCTTCGTTACCGGGACTCTGCCGGGGATACGCAGTATTTT

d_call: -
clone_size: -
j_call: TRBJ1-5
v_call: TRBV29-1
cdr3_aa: CSVARVRGGVIQPQHF
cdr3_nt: TGCAGCGTTGCGAGGGTTCGGGGGGGGGTTATTCAGCCCCAGCATTTT

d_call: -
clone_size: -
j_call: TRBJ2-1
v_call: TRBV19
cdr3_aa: CASSEGGSYNEQFF
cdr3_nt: TGTGCCAGTAGCGAGGGGGGGTCCTACAATGAGCAGTTCTTC

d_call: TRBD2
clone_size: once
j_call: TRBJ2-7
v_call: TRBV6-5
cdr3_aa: CASSPRLAGGYQQYF
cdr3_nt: TGTGCCAGCAGTCCTCGACTAGCGGGGGGTTACCAGCAGTACTTC

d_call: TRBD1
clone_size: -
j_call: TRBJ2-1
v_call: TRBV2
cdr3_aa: CASTRDRGYNEQFF
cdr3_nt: TGTGCCTCAACCCGGGACAGGGGGTACAATGAGCAGTTCTTC

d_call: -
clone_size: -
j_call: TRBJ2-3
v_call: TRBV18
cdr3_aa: CASSPAGDTQYF
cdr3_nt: TGTGCCAGCTCCCCCGCCGGGGATACGCAGTATTTT

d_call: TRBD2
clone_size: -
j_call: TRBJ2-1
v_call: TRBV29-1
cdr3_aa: CSVGERGVERGEQFF
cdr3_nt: TGCAGCGTTGGGGAGCGGGGGGTTGAACGGGGTGAGCAGTTCTTC